A single count supports the clone carrying this T cell receptor beta chain. Unmatched junction bases numbered 3, after V lost 5 bases and J lost 5 bases. The CDR3 is 14 residues long. CDR1 LNHDA and CDR2 SQIVND come from the germline V gene (reference sequence). Profiled with immunoSEQ multiplex PCR; TCRdb holds only in-frame clones, not every one. The table includes 100,000 or so clones, approximately 94% detected once. These data originate in a study of T cell changes during pregnancy in multiple sclerosis. The specimen was peripheral blood, collected before pregnancy. The chain carries TRBV19 and TRBJ2-2; 9 positions agree with TRBD1. The receptor was isolated from a female donor with multiple sclerosis, enrolled in a pregnancy study. CDR3 region: CASSETGGTGELFF. DNA of the CDR3: TGTGCCAGTAGTGAGACAGGGGGGACCGGGGAGCTGTTTTTT. Based on the CDR3 plus reference TRBV19 and TRBJ2-2, the full variable domain is DGGITQSPKYLFRKEGQNVTLSCEQNLNHDAMYWYRQDPGQGLRLIYYSQIVNDFQKGDIAEGYSVSREKKESFPLTVTSAQKNPTAFYLCASSETGGTGELFFGEGSRLTVL.